A selection of T cell receptor beta chains follows, all from one sample in a study of T cells in Graves' hyperthyroidism and ophthalmopathy. TCRdb called the multiplex PCR reads again in MiXCR, with one record for every CDR3 protein. The sample contains 500,000 to 800,000 distinct CDR3 sequences, roughly 15% of which appear only once. The sample comprised blood. These receptors originate from a woman aged 45-65 years with Graves' ophthalmopathy. Each CDR3 is given with its conserved first and last residue. The D gene is left open where the match is weak. Part of the rows lack a size; the others show once, few, many or a class for expanded clones.

j_call: TRBJ2-3; cdr3_length: 14; d_call: NA; clone_size: many; v_call: TRBV18; cdr3_aa: CASSLPHVTDTQYF; cdr3_nt: TGTGCCAGCTCACTACCCCACGTCACAGATACGCAGTATTTT
j_call: TRBJ2-2; cdr3_length: 17; d_call: NA; clone_size: many; v_call: TRBV12-3/TRBV12-4; cdr3_aa: CASIYSVVALNTGELFF; cdr3_nt: TGTGCCAGCATCTACAGCGTAGTAGCGCTAAACACCGGGGAGCTGTTTTTT
j_call: TRBJ1-5; cdr3_length: 15; d_call: TRBD1; clone_size: NA; v_call: TRBV20-1; cdr3_aa: CSAPLGTGRNQPQHF; cdr3_nt: TGCAGTGCCCCCCTCGGGACAGGGCGCAATCAGCCCCAGCATTTT
j_call: TRBJ2-7; cdr3_length: 14; d_call: NA; clone_size: NA; v_call: TRBV20-1; cdr3_aa: CSARPIGRDYEQYF; cdr3_nt: TGCAGTGCTAGGCCCATCGGGCGGGATTACGAGCAGTACTTC
j_call: TRBJ1-1; cdr3_length: 14; d_call: NA; clone_size: few; v_call: TRBV4-3; cdr3_aa: CASSQADGYTEAFF; cdr3_nt: TGCGCCAGCAGCCAAGCGGACGGGTACACTGAAGCTTTCTTT
j_call: TRBJ1-4; cdr3_length: 15; d_call: TRBD1; clone_size: NA; v_call: TRBV6-9; cdr3_aa: CASSYGDRGIEKLFF; cdr3_nt: TGTGCCAGCAGTTACGGGGACAGGGGTATAGAAAAACTGTTTTTT
j_call: TRBJ2-1; cdr3_length: 15; d_call: NA; clone_size: few; v_call: TRBV5-1; cdr3_aa: CASSLGPPQYNEQFF; cdr3_nt: TGCGCCAGCAGCTTGGGACCACCGCAATACAATGAGCAGTTCTTC
j_call: TRBJ2-7; cdr3_length: 15; d_call: TRBD2; clone_size: many; v_call: TRBV6-2/TRBV6-3; cdr3_aa: CASSYPTSGRYEQYF; cdr3_nt: TGTGCCAGCAGTTACCCTACTAGCGGGAGATACGAGCAGTACTTC
j_call: TRBJ2-2; cdr3_length: 14; d_call: TRBD1; clone_size: NA; v_call: TRBV24-1; cdr3_aa: CATRDRADTGELFF; cdr3_nt: TGTGCCACAAGAGACAGGGCGGACACCGGGGAGCTGTTTTTT
j_call: TRBJ2-1; cdr3_length: 11; d_call: TRBD2; clone_size: many; v_call: TRBV30; cdr3_aa: CAWRGGNEQFF; cdr3_nt: TGTGCCTGGCGGGGGGGCAATGAGCAGTTCTTC
j_call: TRBJ1-3; cdr3_length: 15; d_call: NA; clone_size: many; v_call: TRBV29-1; cdr3_aa: CSVDRRTSSGNTIYF; cdr3_nt: TGCAGCGTTGATCGCAGGACCTCCTCTGGAAACACCATATATTTT
j_call: TRBJ2-5; cdr3_length: 15; d_call: NA; clone_size: many; v_call: TRBV6-2/TRBV6-3; cdr3_aa: CASSYDVRQGETQYF; cdr3_nt: TGTGCCAGCAGTTACGACGTCCGGCAGGGGGAGACCCAGTACTTC
j_call: TRBJ2-7; cdr3_length: 14; d_call: NA; clone_size: few; v_call: TRBV28; cdr3_aa: CASSSVGGSYKQYF; cdr3_nt: TGTGCCAGCAGTTCAGTTGGGGGATCGTACAAGCAGTACTTC
j_call: TRBJ2-2; cdr3_length: 18; d_call: TRBD2; clone_size: few; v_call: TRBV7-2; cdr3_aa: CASSLYLGTSGSTGELFF; cdr3_nt: TGTGCCAGCAGCTTATACCTGGGGACTAGCGGAAGCACCGGGGAGCTGTTTTTT
j_call: TRBJ2-3; cdr3_length: 18; d_call: TRBD2; clone_size: few; v_call: TRBV9; cdr3_aa: CASSSPLEWASGVLTQYF; cdr3_nt: TGTGCCAGCAGCTCACCCTTGGAGTGGGCTAGCGGGGTTCTTACGCAGTATTTT
j_call: TRBJ2-1; cdr3_length: 16; d_call: TRBD2; clone_size: NA; v_call: TRBV27; cdr3_aa: CASITSGTSSYNEQFF; cdr3_nt: TGTGCCAGCATAACTAGCGGGACCAGCTCCTACAATGAGCAGTTCTTC
j_call: TRBJ2-3; cdr3_length: 16; d_call: TRBD2; clone_size: many; v_call: TRBV12-3/TRBV12-4; cdr3_aa: CASTPLAGTSTDTQYF; cdr3_nt: TGTGCCAGCACCCCCCTAGCGGGGACTAGCACAGATACGCAGTATTTT